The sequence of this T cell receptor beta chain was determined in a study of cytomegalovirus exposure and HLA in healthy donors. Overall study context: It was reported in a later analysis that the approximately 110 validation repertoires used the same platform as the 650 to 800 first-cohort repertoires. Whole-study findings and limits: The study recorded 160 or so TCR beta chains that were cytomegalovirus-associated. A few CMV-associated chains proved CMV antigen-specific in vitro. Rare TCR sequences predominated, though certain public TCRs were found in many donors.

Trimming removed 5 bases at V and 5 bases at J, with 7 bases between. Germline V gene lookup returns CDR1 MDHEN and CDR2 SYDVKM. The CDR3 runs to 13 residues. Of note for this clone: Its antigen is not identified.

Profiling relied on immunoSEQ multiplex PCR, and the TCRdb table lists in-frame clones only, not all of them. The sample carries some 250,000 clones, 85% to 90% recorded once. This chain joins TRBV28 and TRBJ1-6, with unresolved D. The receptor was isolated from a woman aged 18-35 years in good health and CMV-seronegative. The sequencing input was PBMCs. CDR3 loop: CASSARNNSPLHF. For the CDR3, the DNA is TGTGCCAGCAGTGCGAGGAATAATTCACCCCTCCACTTT. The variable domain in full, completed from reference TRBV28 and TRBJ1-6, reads DVKVTQSSRYLVKRTGEKVFLECVQDMDHENMFWYRQDPGLGLRLIYFSYDVKMKEKGDIPEGYSVSREKKERFSLILESASTNQTSMYLCASSARNNSPLHFGNGTRLTVT.